This TCR beta chain was documented in a study of neoadjuvant anti-PD-1 for oral cavity cancer. The CDR3 runs to 14 residues. Germline lookup yields CDR1 WSHSY and CDR2 SAAADI. The J segment lost 4 bases and the V segment lost 2 bases, leaving 1 base of the junction unmatched. This clone came up a few times. Survey sequencing of tumors mostly used 4.5 to 5 ug DNA, two replicates. Libraries were prepared by immunoSEQ multiplex PCR; TCRdb keeps only in-frame clonotypes and omits some of them. Seen here are approximately 15,000 clones, about 44% observed once, and the top ten hold roughly 40%. Indicated time point: after neoadjuvant nivolumab, at surgical resection. These newly diagnosed stage II-IVA oral cavity squamous cell carcinoma patients had no prior systemic or radiation treatment.

Sequencing used tumor tissue, obtained after nivolumab (anti-PD-1) treatment. This chain uses TRBV10-2 with TRBJ2-2, with 7 nucleotides matching TRBD2. The source is a person between 40 and 85 years old with oral cavity squamous cell carcinoma. CDR3 DNA sequence: TGCGCCAGCAGTGAGAGGACTAGCACCGGGGAGCTGTTTTTT. The encoded protein is CASSERTSTGELFF.